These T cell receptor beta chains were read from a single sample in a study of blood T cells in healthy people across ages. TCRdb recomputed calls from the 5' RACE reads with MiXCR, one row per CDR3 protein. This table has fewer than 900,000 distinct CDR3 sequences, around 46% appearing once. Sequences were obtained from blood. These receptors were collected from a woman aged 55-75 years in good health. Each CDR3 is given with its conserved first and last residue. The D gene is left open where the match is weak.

CDR3: CASSQDIVYEQYF
V: TRBV4-3
D: .

CDR3: CSATPGLACNEQFF
V: TRBV29-1
D: .

CDR3: CATSGDLAENQETQYF
V: TRBV28
D: .

CDR3: CASSQDPPRPSYNEQYF
V: TRBV3-1
D: .

CDR3: CASSERGVYNEQFF
V: TRBV2
D: .

CDR3: CASSFTRNKPYNEQFF
V: TRBV7-3
D: .

CDR3: CASSQVGYGYTF
V: TRBV3-1
D: .

CDR3: CASSYDADAFF
V: TRBV6-6
D: .

CDR3: CSAPGRGTEAFF
V: TRBV29-1
D: .

CDR3: CASSDTPRTGGEKSYTF
V: TRBV6-4
D: TRBD1

CDR3: CSARGRGEQYF
V: TRBV20-1
D: .

CDR3: CSASLGARNNEQFF
V: TRBV20-1
D: .